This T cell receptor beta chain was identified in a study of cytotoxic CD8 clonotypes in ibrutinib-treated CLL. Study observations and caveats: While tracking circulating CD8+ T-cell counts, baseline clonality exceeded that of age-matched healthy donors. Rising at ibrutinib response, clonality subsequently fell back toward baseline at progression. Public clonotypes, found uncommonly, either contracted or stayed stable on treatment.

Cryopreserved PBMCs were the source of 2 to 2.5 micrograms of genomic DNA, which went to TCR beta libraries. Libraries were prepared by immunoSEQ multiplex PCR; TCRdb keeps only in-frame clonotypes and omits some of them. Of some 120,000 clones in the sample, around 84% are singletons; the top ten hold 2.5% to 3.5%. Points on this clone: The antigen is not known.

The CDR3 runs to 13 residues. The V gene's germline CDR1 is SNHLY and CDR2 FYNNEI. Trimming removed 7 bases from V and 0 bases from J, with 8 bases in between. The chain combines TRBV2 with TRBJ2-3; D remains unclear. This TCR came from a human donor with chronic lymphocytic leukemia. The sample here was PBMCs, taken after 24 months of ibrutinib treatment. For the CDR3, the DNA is TGTGCCAGCACCTCCAGGAGCACAGATACGCAGTATTTT. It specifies CASTSRSTDTQYF.